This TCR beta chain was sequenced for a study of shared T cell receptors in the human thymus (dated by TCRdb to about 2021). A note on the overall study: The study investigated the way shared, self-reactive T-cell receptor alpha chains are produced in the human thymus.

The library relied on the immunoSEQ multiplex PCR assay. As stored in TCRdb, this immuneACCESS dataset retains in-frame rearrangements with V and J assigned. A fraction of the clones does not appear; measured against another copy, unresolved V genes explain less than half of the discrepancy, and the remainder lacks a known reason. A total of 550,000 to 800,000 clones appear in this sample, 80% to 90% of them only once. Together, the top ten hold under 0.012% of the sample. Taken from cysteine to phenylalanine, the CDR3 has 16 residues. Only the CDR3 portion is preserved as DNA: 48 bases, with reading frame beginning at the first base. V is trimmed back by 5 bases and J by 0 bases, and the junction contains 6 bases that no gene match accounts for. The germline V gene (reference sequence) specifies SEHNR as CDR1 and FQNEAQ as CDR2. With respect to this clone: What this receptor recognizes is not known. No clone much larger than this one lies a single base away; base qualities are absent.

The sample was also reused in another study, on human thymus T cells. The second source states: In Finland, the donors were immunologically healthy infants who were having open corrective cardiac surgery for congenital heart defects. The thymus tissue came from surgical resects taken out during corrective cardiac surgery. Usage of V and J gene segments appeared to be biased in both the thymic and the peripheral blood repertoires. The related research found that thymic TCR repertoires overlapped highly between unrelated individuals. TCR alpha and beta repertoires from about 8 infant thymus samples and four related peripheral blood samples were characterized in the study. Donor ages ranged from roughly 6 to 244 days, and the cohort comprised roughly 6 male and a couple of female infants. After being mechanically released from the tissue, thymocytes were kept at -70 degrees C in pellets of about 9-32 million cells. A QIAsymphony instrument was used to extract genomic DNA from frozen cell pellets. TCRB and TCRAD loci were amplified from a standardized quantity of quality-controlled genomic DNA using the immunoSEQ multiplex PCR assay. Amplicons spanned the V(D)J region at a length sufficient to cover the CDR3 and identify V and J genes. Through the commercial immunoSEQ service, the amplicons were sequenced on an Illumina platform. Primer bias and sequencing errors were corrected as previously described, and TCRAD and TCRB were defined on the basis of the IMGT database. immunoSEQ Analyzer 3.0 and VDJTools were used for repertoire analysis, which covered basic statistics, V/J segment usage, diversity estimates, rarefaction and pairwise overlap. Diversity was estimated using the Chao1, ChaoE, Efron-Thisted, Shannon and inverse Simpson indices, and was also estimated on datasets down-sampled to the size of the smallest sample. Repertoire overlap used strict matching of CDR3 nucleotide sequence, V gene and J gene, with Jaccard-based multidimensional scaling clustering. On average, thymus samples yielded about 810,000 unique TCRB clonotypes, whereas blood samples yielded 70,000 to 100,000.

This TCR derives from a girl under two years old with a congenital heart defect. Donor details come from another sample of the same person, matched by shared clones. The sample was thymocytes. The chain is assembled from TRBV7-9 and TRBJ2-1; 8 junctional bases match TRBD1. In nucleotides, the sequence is TGTGCCAGCAGCCCGCCGGACAGGGACTCCTACAATGAGCAGTTCTTC. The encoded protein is CASSPPDRDSYNEQFF.